The clone carrying this T cell receptor beta chain was counted many times. The data stem from a study of Graves' ophthalmopathy and Graves' hyperthyroidism. RNA transcripts were the template, and TCR beta CDR3 regions were amplified from them. Investigators did first-round RT-PCR with HTBI primers, then second-round multiplex PCR. MiXCR, applied by TCRdb to the multiplex PCR reads, yields one record per CDR3 protein. Of around 470,000 distinct CDR3 sequences listed, roughly 14% were seen once; the top ten hold 9.8%. The PBMCs had their origin in about 9.7 ml of fresh peripheral blood. Germline loops: CDR1 DFQATT, CDR2 SNEGSKA (reference sequence). Trimming pared 3 bases from V and 5 bases from J, leaving 16 bases between. This CDR3 spans 14 amino acids.

The TCR originated in a woman in her twenties or thirties with Graves' ophthalmopathy. The gene calls are TRBV20-1 and TRBJ2-5; D is unclear. The sample comprised blood. The CDR3 DNA sequence: TGCAGTGCTAGGAGCTACAATGCCCGGGAGACCCAGTACTTC. Translating gives CSARSYNARETQYF.